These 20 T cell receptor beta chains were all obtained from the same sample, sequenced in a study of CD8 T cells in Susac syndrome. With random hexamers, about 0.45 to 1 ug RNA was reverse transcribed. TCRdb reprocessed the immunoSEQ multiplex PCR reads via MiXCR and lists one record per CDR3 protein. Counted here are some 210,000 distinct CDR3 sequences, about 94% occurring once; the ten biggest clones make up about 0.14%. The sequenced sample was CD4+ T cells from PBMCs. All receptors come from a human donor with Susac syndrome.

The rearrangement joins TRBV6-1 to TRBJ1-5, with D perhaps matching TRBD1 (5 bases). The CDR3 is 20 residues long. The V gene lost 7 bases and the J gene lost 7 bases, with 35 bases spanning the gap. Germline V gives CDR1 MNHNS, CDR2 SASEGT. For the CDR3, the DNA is TGTGCCAGCAAACGGGACGGCCATTTCTCGTCCAGTTTTGTGGAGCAGCCCCAGCATTTT. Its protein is CASKRDGHFSSSFVEQPQHF.

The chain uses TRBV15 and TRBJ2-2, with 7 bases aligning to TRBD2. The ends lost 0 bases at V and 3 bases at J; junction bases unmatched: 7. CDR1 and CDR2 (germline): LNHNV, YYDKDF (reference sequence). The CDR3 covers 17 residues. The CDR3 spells CATSRDQPAGYTGELFF. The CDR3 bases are TGTGCCACCAGCAGAGATCAGCCAGCGGGGTACACCGGGGAGCTGTTTTTT.

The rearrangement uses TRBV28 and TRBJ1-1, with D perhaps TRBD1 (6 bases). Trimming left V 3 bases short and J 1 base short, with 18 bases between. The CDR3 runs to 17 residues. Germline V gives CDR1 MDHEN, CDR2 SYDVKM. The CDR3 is CASSLPPLGGTNTEAFF. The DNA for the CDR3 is TGTGCCAGCAGTTTGCCCCCTTTAGGGGGGACGAACACTGAAGCTTTCTTT.

The CDR3 bases are TGTGCCACCAGCAGAGAAACTCCACACAGCAATGAGCAGTTCTTC. Translating it yields CATSRETPHSNEQFF. This chain joins TRBV15 and TRBJ2-1, with D hard to call. Per germline, CDR1 LNHNV and CDR2 YYDKDF (reference sequence). The CDR3 runs to 15 residues. V shed 0 bases and J shed 6 bases, with 12 bases lying between them.

The CDR3 here is CASSFAGVVYEQYF. CDR3 bases: TGTGCCAGCAGCTTCGCGGGGGTGGTGTACGAGCAGTACTTC. The chain employs TRBV7-9 and TRBJ2-7; 7 nucleotides agree with TRBD2. The CDR3 is 14 amino acids. Germline V CDR1 and CDR2: SEHNR, FQNEAQ (reference sequence). Trimming cost V 3 bases and J 4 bases; bases outside gene matches: 6.

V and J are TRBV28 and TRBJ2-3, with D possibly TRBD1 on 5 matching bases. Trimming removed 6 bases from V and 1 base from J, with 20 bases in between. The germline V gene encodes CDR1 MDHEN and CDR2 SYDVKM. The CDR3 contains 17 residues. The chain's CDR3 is CASSPPLGARGTDTQYF. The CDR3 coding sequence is TGTGCCAGCAGCCCTCCCCTAGGGGCCAGGGGCACAGATACGCAGTATTTT.

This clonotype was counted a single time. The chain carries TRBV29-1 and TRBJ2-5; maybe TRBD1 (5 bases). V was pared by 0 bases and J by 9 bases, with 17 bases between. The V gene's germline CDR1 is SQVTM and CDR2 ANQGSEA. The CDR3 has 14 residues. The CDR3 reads CSVEDGQGIRSQYF. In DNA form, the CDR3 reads TGCAGCGTTGAAGATGGGCAGGGAATCAGGTCCCAGTACTTC.

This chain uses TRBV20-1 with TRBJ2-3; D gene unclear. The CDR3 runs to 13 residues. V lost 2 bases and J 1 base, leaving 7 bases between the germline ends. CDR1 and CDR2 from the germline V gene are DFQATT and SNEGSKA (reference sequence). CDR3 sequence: CSARKDRTDTQYF. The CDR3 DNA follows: TGCAGTGCTAGAAAGGATCGCACAGATACGCAGTATTTT.

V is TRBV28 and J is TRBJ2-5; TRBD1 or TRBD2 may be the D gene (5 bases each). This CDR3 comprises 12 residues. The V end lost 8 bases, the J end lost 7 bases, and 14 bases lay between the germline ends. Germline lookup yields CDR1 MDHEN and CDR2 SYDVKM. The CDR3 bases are TGTGCCAGCGGAGCCCAGGGAGTGACCCAGTACTTC. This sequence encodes CASGAQGVTQYF.

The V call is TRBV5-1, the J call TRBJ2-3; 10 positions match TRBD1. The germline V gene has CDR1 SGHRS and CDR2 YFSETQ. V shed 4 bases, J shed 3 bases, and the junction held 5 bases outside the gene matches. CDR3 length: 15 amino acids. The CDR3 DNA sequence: TGCGCCAGCAGCCGGGACAGGGGTCCTACAGATACGCAGTATTTT. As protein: CASSRDRGPTDTQYF.

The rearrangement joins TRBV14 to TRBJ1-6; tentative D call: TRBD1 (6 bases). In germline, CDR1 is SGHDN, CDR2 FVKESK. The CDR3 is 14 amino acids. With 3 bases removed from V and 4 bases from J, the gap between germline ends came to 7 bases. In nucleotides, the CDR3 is TGTGCCAGCAGCCAGAGGGGGTATAATTCACCCCTCCACTTT. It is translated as CASSQRGYNSPLHF.

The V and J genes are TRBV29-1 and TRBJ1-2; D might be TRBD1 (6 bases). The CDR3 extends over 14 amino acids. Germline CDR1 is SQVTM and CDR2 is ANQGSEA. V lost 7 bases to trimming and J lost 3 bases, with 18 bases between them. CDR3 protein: CSATEGGADYGYTF. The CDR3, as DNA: TGCAGCGCCACCGAGGGGGGCGCTGACTATGGCTACACCTTC.

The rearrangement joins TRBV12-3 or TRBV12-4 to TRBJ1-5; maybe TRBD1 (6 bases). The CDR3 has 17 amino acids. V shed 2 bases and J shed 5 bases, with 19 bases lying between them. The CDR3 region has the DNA TGTGCCAGCAGTTTAAGGGCAGCCCTGGGGGGCGATCAGCCCCAGCATTTT. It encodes CASSLRAALGGDQPQHF.

The chain's CDR3 is CASSPEGRARGYTF. DNA of the CDR3: TGTGCCAGCAGCCCCGAGGGCCGAGCTAGGGGCTACACCTTC. This chain uses TRBV7-2 with TRBJ1-2, with D unresolved. The CDR3 length is 14 residues. Trimming took 5 bases from V and 8 from J, leaving 18 bases between them. Germline CDR1 and CDR2: SGHTA and FQGNSA. The full variable domain, in which reference TRBV7-2 and TRBJ1-2 provide the parts outside the CDR3, is GAGVSQSPSNKVTEKGKDVELRCDPISGHTALYWYRQSLGQGLEFLIYFQGNSAPDKSGLPSDRFSAERTGGSVSTLTIQRTQQEDSAVYLCASSPEGRARGYTFGSGTRLTVV.

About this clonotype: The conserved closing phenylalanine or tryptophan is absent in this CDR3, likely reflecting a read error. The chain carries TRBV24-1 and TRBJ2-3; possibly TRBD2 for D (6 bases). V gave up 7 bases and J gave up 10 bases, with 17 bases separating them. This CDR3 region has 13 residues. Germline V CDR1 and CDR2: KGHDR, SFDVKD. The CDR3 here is CATRPAGGGAQYS. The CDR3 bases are TGTGCCACCAGGCCGGCCGGGGGAGGTGCGCAGTATTCT.

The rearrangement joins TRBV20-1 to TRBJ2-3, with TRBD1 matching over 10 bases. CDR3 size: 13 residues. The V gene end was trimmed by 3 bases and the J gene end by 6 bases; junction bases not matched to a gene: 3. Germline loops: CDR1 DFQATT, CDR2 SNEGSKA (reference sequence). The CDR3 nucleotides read TGCAGTGCTAGTGGGACAGGGGAGGATACGCAGTATTTT. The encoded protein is CSASGTGEDTQYF.

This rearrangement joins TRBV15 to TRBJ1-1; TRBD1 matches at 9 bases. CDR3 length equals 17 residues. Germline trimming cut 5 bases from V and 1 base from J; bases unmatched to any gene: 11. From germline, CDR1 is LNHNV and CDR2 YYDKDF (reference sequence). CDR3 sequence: CATSRGLPGQGNTEAFF. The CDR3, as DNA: TGTGCCACCAGCCGAGGGCTACCGGGACAGGGGAACACTGAAGCTTTCTTT.

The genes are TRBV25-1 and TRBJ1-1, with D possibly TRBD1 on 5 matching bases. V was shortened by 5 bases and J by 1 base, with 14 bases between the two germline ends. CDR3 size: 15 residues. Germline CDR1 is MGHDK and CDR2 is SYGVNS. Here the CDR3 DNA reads TGTGCCAGCAGTTGGGGCCGGTGGGAGAACACTGAAGCTTTCTTT. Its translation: CASSWGRWENTEAFF.

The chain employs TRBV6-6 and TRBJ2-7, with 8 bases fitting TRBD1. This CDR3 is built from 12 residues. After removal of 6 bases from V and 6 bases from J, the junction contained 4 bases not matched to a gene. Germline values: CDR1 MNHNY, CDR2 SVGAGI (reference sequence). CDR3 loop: CASSRTGPEQYF. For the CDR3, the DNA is TGTGCCAGCAGCAGGACAGGGCCCGAGCAGTACTTC.

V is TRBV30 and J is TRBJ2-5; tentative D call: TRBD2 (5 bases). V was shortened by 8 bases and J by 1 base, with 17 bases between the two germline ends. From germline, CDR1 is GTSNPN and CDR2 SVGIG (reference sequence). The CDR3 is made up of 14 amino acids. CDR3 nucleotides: TGTGCCAGTATAAGCCGGCTAGCCCAAGAGACCCAGTACTTC. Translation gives CASISRLAQETQYF.